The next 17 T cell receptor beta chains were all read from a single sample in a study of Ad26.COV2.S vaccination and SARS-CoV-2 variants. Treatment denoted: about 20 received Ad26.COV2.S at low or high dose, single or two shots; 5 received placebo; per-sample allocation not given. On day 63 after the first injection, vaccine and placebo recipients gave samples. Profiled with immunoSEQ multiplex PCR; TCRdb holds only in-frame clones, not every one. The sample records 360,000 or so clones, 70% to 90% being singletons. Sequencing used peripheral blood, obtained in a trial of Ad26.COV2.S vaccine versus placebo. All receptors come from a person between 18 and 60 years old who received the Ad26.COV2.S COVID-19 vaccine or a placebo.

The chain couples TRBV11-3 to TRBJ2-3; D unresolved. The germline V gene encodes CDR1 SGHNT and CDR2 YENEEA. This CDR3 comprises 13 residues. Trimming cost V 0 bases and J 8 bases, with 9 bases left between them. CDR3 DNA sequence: TGTGCCAGCAGCTTAGATCTTCTGGCTACGCAGTATTTT. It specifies CASSLDLLATQYF.

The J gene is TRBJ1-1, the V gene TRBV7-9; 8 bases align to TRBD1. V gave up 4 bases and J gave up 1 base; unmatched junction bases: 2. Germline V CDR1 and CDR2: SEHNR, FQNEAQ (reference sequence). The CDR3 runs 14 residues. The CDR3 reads CASSSDRANTEAFF. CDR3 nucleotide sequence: TGTGCCAGCAGCTCGGACAGGGCGAACACTGAAGCTTTCTTT.

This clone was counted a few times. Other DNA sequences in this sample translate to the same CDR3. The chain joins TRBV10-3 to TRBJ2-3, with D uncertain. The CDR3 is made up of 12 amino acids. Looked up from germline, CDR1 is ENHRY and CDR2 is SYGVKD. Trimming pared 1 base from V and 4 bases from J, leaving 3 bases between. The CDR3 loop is CAISELSDTQYF. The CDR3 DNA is TGTGCCATCAGTGAGTTATCAGATACGCAGTATTTT.

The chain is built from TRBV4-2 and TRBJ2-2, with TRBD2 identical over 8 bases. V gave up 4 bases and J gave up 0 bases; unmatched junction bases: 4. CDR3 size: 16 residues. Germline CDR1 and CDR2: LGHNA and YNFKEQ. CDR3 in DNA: TGTGCCAGCAGCCGCTCGGGGGGGACGAACACCGGGGAGCTGTTTTTT. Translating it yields CASSRSGGTNTGELFF.

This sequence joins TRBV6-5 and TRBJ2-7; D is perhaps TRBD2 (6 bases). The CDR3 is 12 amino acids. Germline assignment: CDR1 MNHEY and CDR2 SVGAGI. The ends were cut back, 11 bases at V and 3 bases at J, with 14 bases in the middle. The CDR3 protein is CASSGEIYEQYF. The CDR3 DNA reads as TGTGCCTCCTCGGGGGAAATCTACGAGCAGTACTTC.

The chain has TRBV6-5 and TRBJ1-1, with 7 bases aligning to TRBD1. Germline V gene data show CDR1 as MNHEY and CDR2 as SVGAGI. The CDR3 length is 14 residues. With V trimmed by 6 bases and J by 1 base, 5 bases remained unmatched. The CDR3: CASRVRGQNTEAFF. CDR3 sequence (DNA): TGTGCCAGCAGAGTGAGGGGGCAGAACACTGAAGCTTTCTTT.

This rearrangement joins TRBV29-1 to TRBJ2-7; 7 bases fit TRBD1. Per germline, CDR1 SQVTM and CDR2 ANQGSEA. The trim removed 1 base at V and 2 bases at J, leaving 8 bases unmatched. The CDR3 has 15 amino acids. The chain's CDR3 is CSVEGVRDSPYEQYF. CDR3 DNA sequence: TGCAGCGTTGAAGGAGTCCGGGACAGCCCCTACGAGCAGTACTTC.

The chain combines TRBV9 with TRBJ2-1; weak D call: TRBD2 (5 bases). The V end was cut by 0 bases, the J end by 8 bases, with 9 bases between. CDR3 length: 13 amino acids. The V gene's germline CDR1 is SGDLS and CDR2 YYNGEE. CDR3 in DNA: TGTGCCAGCAGCGTAGCTACGGGGTATGAGCAGTTCTTC. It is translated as CASSVATGYEQFF.

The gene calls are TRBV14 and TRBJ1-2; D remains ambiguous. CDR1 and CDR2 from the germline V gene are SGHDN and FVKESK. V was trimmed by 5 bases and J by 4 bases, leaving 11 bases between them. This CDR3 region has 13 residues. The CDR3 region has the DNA TGTGCCAGCAGCTTCAGGAGAGGCTATGGCTACACCTTC. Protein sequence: CASSFRRGYGYTF.

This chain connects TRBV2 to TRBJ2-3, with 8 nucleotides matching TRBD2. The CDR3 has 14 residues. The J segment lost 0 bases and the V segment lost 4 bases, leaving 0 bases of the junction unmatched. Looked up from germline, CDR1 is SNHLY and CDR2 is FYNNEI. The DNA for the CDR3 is TGTGCCAGCAGTGTAGCGGGGAGCACAGATACGCAGTATTTT. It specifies CASSVAGSTDTQYF. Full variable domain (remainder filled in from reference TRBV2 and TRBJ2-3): EPEVTQTPSHQVTQMGQEVILRCVPISNHLYFYWYRQILGQKVEFLVSFYNNEISEKSEIFDDQFSVERPDGSNFTLKIRSTKLEDSAMYFCASSVAGSTDTQYFGPGTRLTVL.

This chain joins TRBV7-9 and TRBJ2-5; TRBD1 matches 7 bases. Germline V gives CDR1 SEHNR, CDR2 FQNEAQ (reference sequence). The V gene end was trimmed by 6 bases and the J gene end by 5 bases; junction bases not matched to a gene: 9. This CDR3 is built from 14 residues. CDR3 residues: CASRADRARETQYF. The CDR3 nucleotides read TGTGCCAGCAGGGCCGACAGGGCAAGGGAGACCCAGTACTTC.

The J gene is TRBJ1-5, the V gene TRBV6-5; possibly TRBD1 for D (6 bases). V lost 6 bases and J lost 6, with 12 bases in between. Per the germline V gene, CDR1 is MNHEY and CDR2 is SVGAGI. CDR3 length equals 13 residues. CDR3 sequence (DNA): TGTGCCAGCAGGGCAGGGGATGTTCAGCCCCAGCATTTT. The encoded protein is CASRAGDVQPQHF.

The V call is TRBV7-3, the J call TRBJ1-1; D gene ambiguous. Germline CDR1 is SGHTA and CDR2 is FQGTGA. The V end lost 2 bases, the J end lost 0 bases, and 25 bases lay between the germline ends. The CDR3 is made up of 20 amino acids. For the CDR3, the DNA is TGTGCCAGCAGCTTATCGCGAGAACTCACACCGGGGTACATGAACACTGAAGCTTTCTTT. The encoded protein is CASSLSRELTPGYMNTEAFF. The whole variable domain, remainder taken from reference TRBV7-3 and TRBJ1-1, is GAGVSQTPSNKVTEKGKYVELRCDPISGHTALYWYRQSLGQGPEFLIYFQGTGAADDSGLPNDRFFAVRPEGSVSTLKIQRTERGDSAVYLCASSLSRELTPGYMNTEAFFGQGTRLTVV.

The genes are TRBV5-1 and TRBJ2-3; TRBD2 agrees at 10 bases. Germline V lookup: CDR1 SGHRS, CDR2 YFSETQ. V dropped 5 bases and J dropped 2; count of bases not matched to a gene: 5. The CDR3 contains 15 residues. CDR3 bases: TGCGCCAGCAGGAAAAGCGGGAGGGACACAGATACGCAGTATTTT. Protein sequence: CASRKSGRDTDTQYF.

The CDR3 loop is CAIKREDTDTQYF. The DNA for the CDR3 is TGTGCCATCAAGCGGGAGGACACAGATACGCAGTATTTT. The chain is built from TRBV10-3 and TRBJ2-3, with 9 bases matching TRBD2. Trimming took 7 bases from V and 2 from J; bases not matched to a gene: 1. The CDR3 runs 13 residues. CDR1 is ENHRY and CDR2 is SYGVKD in the germline V gene.

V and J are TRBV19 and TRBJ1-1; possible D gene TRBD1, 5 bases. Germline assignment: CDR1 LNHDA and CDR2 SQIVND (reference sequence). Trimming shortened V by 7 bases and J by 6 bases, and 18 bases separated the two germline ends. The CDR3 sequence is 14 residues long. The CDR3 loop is CASTPLSGRPEAFF. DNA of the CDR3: TGTGCCAGTACCCCCCTTTCGGGGCGTCCTGAAGCTTTCTTT.

This chain's CDR3 is CASSETERADTQYF. CDR3 bases: TGTGCCAGCAGTGAGACTGAGCGGGCAGATACGCAGTATTTT. The V and J genes are TRBV28 and TRBJ2-3; D might be TRBD2 (6 bases). The CDR3 sequence is 14 residues long. The V and J ends lost 5 bases and 4 bases respectively, with 13 bases between them. Germline assignment: CDR1 MDHEN and CDR2 SYDVKM.